This record looks at one TCR beta chain sequence and its context. Its antigen remains undetermined. No quality values exist for individual bases; no much larger clone is one base distant. The data originate from a study of T cells in Graves' hyperthyroidism and ophthalmopathy (dated by TCRdb to between 2018 and 2021). A note on the overall study: TCR V-J signatures able to tell the groups apart were searched for in a discovery cohort of some 100 patients, of whom around 42 had Graves' ophthalmopathy and about 60 had stable Graves' hyperthyroidism. Prospective prediction of ophthalmopathy was tested in an independent validation cohort consisting of 18 to 20 hyperthyroidism patients and some 17 patients who later progressed to ophthalmopathy. After blood sampling, hyperthyroidism patients were treated with methimazole at a starting dose of 30 mg daily, and ophthalmopathy patients were treated with high-dose intravenous methylprednisolone. The paper describes TCR Vbeta CDR3 sequencing of fewer than 150 peripheral blood samples, made up of around 41 ophthalmopathy patients, 70 to 75 hyperthyroidism patients and approximately 17 progressor patients. For training and testing, the roughly 97 patients in the discovery cohort were randomly divided in a 7:3 ratio. The study also compared thyroid tissue and blood T-cell repertoires from 6 or 7 Graves' hyperthyroidism patients.

The CDR3 numbers 15 residues from cysteine through phenylalanine. Solely the CDR3 DNA is kept, with 45 bases framed from the first base. CDR1 and CDR2 were assigned from the germline V gene as SQVTM and ANQGSEA. Stable Graves' hyperthyroidism was defined as no progression to ophthalmopathy during 18 months of follow-up. Hyperthyroidism patients were newly diagnosed, with disease duration under 2 months, and aged 18 to 65 years. The study excluded patients with uncontrolled infections, other autoimmune diseases, pregnancy or lactation. Clinical symptoms, serum thyroxine and TRAb, thyroid ultrasound, and orbital computed tomography formed the basis for the diagnoses. Trizol reagent was used to extract total RNA, and RNA quality was then checked on an Agilent 2100 Bioanalyzer. Overall results and qualifications from the work: During validation, the model predicted progression to ophthalmopathy a median of approximately 6 months ahead of onset, with almost 71% sensitivity and about 72% specificity. A 13 V-J signature model separated ophthalmopathy from stable hyperthyroidism, with 87.88% sensitivity and roughly 81% specificity in cross-validation and 80%/75% in testing. Sample size was not statistically predetermined, and investigators were not blinded to group allocation. Most expanded thyroid clonotypes (frequency above 0.001) were also found in blood, which suggests that blood repertoires may mirror thyroid immune responses.

The TCR beta CDR3 regions were amplified from RNA transcripts. A first-round RT-PCR of the TCR CDR3 used the HTBI primer set with the Qiagen OneStep RT-PCR kit. Libraries were constructed in a second round of multiplex PCR, after which size selection and purification were carried out. Paired-end sequencing of the libraries was performed with 100 bp reads on an Illumina HiSeq2000. In the original analysis: SOAPnuke was used to process the raw data, with reads discarded if the reads contained adapters or uncalled bases, had a mean Phred below 15, or lacked an exact constant-primer or identifier match. COPE v1.2.5 was used to merge the high-quality paired reads, and each unique nucleotide sequence was defined as a clonotype. MiTCR v1.1 was used to align clonotypes to the IMGT TRBV, TRBD and TRBJ reference segments. The analysis included only V-J combinations with a frequency above 0.0001, which together covered approximately 99% of the repertoires. The TCS score was defined as the ratio of F50 (clonal expansion) to E x V (chaos), calculated using BLOSUM62-based TCRdist between CDR3 peptides within each V-J. Welch's t-statistics and random forest reduced around 550 V-J features to 13, which were used in a naive Bayes classifier (R e1071). Clones were called with MiXCR by TCRdb after fastp trimmed the public reads at Q25, and only in-frame beta chains were retained. Identical CDR3 proteins give one entry, which carries the most common genes and DNA. TCRdb assigned the V and J calls; the authors' analysis was not used. The sample yields just over 550,000 distinct CDR3 sequences; around 46% were counted once. The ten largest make up roughly 8.2% of the sample.

Sample: peripheral blood or thyroid tissue (not recorded which). The chain was built from TRBV29-1 and TRBJ1-1; 7 central nucleotides agree with TRBD1. The sequence was collected from a woman aged 18-29 years with Graves' hyperthyroidism. Donor details come from another sample of the same person, matched by shared clones. The DNA reads TGCAGTGCTAGAGAGCCAGGGGGAATGAACACTGAAGCTTTCTTT. Its amino acids are CSAREPGGMNTEAFF. The variable domain in full, with residues beyond the CDR3 obtained from the reference TRBV29-1 and TRBJ1-1 genes, is SAVISQKPSRDICQRGTSLTIQCQVDSQVTMMFWYRQQPGQSLTLIATANQGSEATYESGFVIDKFPISRPNLTFSTLTVSNMSPEDSSIYLCSAREPGGMNTEAFFGQGTRLTVV.